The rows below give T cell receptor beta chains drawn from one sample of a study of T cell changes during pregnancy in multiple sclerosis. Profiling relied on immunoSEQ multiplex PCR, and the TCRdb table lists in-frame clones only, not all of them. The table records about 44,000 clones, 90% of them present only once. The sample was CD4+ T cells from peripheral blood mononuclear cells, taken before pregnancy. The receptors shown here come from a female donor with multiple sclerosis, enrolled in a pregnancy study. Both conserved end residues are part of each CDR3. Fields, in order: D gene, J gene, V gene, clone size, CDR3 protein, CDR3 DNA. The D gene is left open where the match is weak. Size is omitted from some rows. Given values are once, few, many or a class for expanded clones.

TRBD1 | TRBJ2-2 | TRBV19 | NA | CASTGTGFSGELFF | TGTGCCAGTACAGGGACAGGGTTCAGCGGGGAGCTGTTTTTT
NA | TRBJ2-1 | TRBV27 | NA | CASSSRDNEQFF | TGTGCCAGCAGTTCGCGGGACAATGAGCAGTTCTTC
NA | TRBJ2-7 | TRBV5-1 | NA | CASSLRADGVYEQYF | TGCGCCAGCAGCTTGAGAGCAGACGGGGTCTACGAGCAGTACTTC
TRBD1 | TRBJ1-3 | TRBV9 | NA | CASSVGDRTTPDTIYF | TGTGCCAGCAGCGTAGGGGACAGGACGACCCCAGACACCATATATTTT
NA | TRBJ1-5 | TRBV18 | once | CASSDQGSNQPQHF | TGTGCCAGCTCGGATCAGGGGAGCAATCAGCCCCAGCATTTT
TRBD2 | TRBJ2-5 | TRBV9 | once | CASSLGLAQRETQYF | TGTGCCAGCAGCCTCGGACTAGCCCAGAGAGAGACCCAGTACTTC
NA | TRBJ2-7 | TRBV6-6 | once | CASRGGDRHEQYF | TGTGCCAGCCGAGGAGGGGACAGACACGAGCAGTACTTC
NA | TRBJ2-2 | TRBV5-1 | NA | CASSHPRANTGELFF | TGCGCCAGCAGCCACCCCCGAGCGAACACCGGGGAGCTGTTTTTT
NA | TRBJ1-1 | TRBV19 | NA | CASSTPGRTEAFF | TGTGCCAGTAGTACCCCGGGGAGGACTGAAGCTTTCTTT
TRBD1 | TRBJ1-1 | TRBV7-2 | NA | CASTRTRQGASTEAFF | TGTGCCAGCACTCGGACTCGGCAGGGGGCGTCGACTGAAGCTTTCTTT
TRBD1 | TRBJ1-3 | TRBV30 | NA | CAWSVMGQVLSGNTIYF | TGTGCCTGGAGTGTAATGGGACAGGTCCTCTCTGGAAACACCATATATTTT
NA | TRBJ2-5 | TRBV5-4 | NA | CASSQQGSETQYF | TGTGCCAGCAGTCAACAGGGTTCGGAGACCCAGTACTTC
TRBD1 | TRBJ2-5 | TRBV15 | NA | CATSTSSQGALETQYF | TGTGCCACCAGCACTTCCTCACAGGGGGCTTTGGAGACCCAGTACTTC
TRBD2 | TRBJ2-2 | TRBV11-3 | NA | CASSRLAGVAPVGTGELFF | TGTGCCAGCAGCCGTCTAGCGGGAGTTGCCCCGGTTGGCACCGGGGAGCTGTTTTTT
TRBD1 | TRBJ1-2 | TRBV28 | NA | CASSLPGTGDNYGYTF | TGTGCCAGCAGTTTACCCGGGACAGGTGATAACTATGGCTACACCTTC
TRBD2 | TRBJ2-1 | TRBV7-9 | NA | CASSLVVTAGGSNEQFF | TGTGCCAGCAGCTTAGTTGTTACGGCGGGAGGTAGCAATGAGCAGTTCTTC
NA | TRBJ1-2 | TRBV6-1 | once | CASSDTVNYGYTF | TGTGCCAGCAGTGATACAGTTAACTATGGCTACACCTTC
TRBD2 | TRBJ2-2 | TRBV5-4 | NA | CASSATSGATNTGELFF | TGTGCCAGCAGCGCCACTAGCGGGGCGACGAACACCGGGGAGCTGTTTTTT
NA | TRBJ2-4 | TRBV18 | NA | CASSPQPQGGINIQYF | TGTGCCAGCTCACCACAGCCGCAGGGTGGGATAAACATTCAGTACTTC
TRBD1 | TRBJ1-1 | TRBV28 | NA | CASSPDRGPAGNTEAFF | TGTGCCAGCAGCCCCGACAGGGGGCCAGCTGGGAACACTGAAGCTTTCTTT
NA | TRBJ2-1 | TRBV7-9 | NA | CASSLASRGNNEQFF | TGTGCCAGCAGCTTAGCGAGTCGAGGGAACAATGAGCAGTTCTTC
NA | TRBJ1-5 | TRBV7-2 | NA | CASSLRDRQPQHF | TGTGCCAGCAGCTTACGGGATCGTCAGCCCCAGCATTTT
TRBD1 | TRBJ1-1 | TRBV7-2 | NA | CASSSGTGGGSNTEAFF | TGTGCCAGCAGCTCCGGGACAGGGGGCGGGAGTAACACTGAAGCTTTCTTT
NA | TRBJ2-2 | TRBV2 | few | CASSGARRGELFF | TGTGCCAGCAGTGGAGCGCGGCGGGGGGAGCTGTTTTTT
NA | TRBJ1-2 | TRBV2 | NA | CASSGQGEGLDGYTF | TGTGCCAGCAGTGGTCAAGGGGAGGGGCTAGACGGCTACACCTTC
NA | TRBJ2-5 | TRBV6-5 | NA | CASSGAAQETQYF | TGTGCCAGCTCCGGAGCAGCCCAAGAGACCCAGTACTTC
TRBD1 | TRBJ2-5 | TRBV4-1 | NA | CASSQGDSKGTQYF | TGCGCCAGCAGCCAAGGGGACAGCAAAGGAACCCAGTACTTC